These 13 T cell receptor beta chains came from one sample sequenced in a study of OX40 agonist ivuxolimab in advanced cancers. Measured with immunoSEQ multiplex PCR; TCRdb has only the in-frame clones, and not every one. The table records roughly 68,000 clones, approximately 90% of them present only once. Material: CD4+ or CD8+ T cells sorted from blood, obtained in a trial of the OX40 agonist ivuxolimab. The source of these receptors is an adult with an advanced solid tumor such as melanoma, head and neck, liver or kidney cancer.

CDR3 in DNA: TGTGCCAGTAGTATGGACAGGCGGACTGAAGCTTTCTTT. This gives the protein CASSMDRRTEAFF. V is TRBV19 and J is TRBJ1-1, with 7 bases lining up with TRBD1. J lost 5 bases, V lost 3 bases, and 3 bases had no gene match. There are 13 residues in the CDR3. Germline CDR1 and CDR2: LNHDA and SQIVND (reference sequence).

This clone showed up just once. The chain recombines TRBV7-8 with TRBJ1-2, with a tentative D call TRBD1 (6 bases). The V end was cut by 0 bases, the J end by 1 base, with 18 bases between. The germline V gene encodes CDR1 SGHVS and CDR2 FQNEAQ. This CDR3 contains 18 residues. As DNA, the CDR3 is TGTGCCAGCAGCTTAGCGGCGGGGGCCCTTCGGGATAACTATGGCTACACCTTC. Translated, it gives CASSLAAGALRDNYGYTF.

The chain joins TRBV5-1 to TRBJ2-3, with 8 bases fitting TRBD2. The junction had 4 bases not matched to a gene; V was cut back by 4 bases and J by 0 bases. The CDR3 contains 15 residues. Germline V gives CDR1 SGHRS, CDR2 YFSETQ. The CDR3 spells CASSPGTRSTDTQYF. DNA for the CDR3: TGCGCCAGCAGCCCCGGGACTAGGAGCACAGATACGCAGTATTTT.

The DNA for the CDR3 is TGTGCCAGCAGCTTGGTTTCGGGCTACAATGAGCAGTTCTTC. This sequence encodes CASSLVSGYNEQFF. The J gene is TRBJ2-1, the V gene TRBV5-4; no firm D call. CDR3 size: 14 residues. In germline, CDR1 is SGHNT, CDR2 YYREEE (reference sequence). The ends were cut back, 0 bases at V and 3 bases at J, with 7 bases in the middle.

This chain links TRBV19 with TRBJ2-5, with D perhaps TRBD2 (5 bases). The CDR3 has 14 amino acids. Trimming pared 3 bases from V and 8 bases from J, leaving 16 bases between. The V gene's germline CDR1 is LNHDA and CDR2 SQIVND (reference sequence). Here the CDR3 DNA reads TGTGCCAGTAGTATGTCGGAGGTCCGAGGAACCCAGTACTTC. It codes for CASSMSEVRGTQYF.

The chain recombines TRBV5-3 with TRBJ1-2; no clear D. TRBV5-3 is labeled an ORF, and its function is uncertain. With 0 bases removed from V and 4 bases from J, the gap between germline ends came to 10 bases. CDR3 length equals 14 residues. In DNA form, the CDR3 reads TGTGCCAGAAGCTTGGTGGCGGGTAGCTATGGCTACACCTTC. Translating gives CARSLVAGSYGYTF.

The V call is TRBV29-1, the J call TRBJ2-5; D uncertain. Germline V CDR1 and CDR2: SQVTM, ANQGSEA. This CDR3 spans 12 amino acids. The germline V and J ends were trimmed by 7 bases and 5 bases, with 14 bases remaining between them. CDR3 coding DNA: TGCAGCGGCGGCCAGTCAGATGAGACCCAGTACTTC. As protein: CSGGQSDETQYF.

The CDR3 is CASSHIQGGHEQYF. The CDR3 DNA sequence: TGCGCCAGCAGCCATATCCAGGGAGGGCACGAGCAGTACTTC. The rearrangement links TRBV4-1 to TRBJ2-7; 7 nucleotides match TRBD2. This CDR3 contains 14 residues. Germline loops: CDR1 MGHRA, CDR2 YSYEKL. J was trimmed by 5 bases and V by 3 bases; bases with no gene match: 7.

V and J are TRBV5-4 and TRBJ2-5; D is possibly TRBD2 (7 bases). The CDR3 is 13 residues long. Germline V gene sequence: CDR1 SGHNT, CDR2 YYREEE (reference sequence). Trimming shortened V by 4 bases and J by 5 bases, and 12 bases separated the two germline ends. The CDR3 DNA reads as TGTGCCAGCAGCGCCGGGGGGCGGGAGACCCAGTACTTC. This translates into CASSAGGRETQYF. Using reference TRBV5-4 and TRBJ2-5 for the parts outside the CDR3, the full variable domain is ETGVTQSPTHLIKTRGQQVTLRCSSQSGHNTVSWYQQALGQGPQFIFQYYREEENGRGNFPPRFSGLQFPNYSSELNVNALELDDSALYLCASSAGGRETQYFGPGTRLLVL.

J is TRBJ2-3 and V is TRBV7-2; 9 bases match TRBD2. Germline V gene data show CDR1 as SGHTA and CDR2 as FQGNSA. The junction had 12 bases not matched to a gene; V was cut back by 1 base and J by 4 bases. This CDR3 has 18 amino acids. The CDR3 coding sequence is TGTGCCAGCAGCTTAGTCTCTCGGAGCGGGGGGAGTTCAGATACGCAGTATTTT. It yields the protein CASSLVSRSGGSSDTQYF.

The V call is TRBV6-5, the J call TRBJ2-4; 11 nucleotides line up with TRBD1. In germline, CDR1 is MNHEY, CDR2 SVGAGI. There are 16 residues in the CDR3. With V trimmed by 4 bases and J by 8 bases, 10 bases remained unmatched. This CDR3 reads CASSSGQGAPPDIQYF. DNA of the CDR3: TGTGCCAGCAGTTCTGGACAGGGGGCCCCTCCCGACATTCAGTACTTC.

This clone was detected once. The rearrangement links TRBV5-5 to TRBJ2-3; D not certain. Germline V lookup: CDR1 SGHKS, CDR2 YYEKEE (reference sequence). The CDR3 is 16 residues long. The germline V and J ends were trimmed by 5 bases and 2 bases, with 18 bases remaining between them. This CDR3 is CASSRGNSRNTDTQYF. CDR3 DNA: TGTGCCAGCAGTCGAGGCAATAGTCGGAACACAGATACGCAGTATTTT.

The count of this clone is one. The chain links TRBV7-2 to TRBJ2-7; weak D call: TRBD1 (7 bases). V was trimmed by 5 bases and J by 0 bases, leaving 17 bases between them. From germline, CDR1 is SGHTA and CDR2 FQGNSA. The CDR3 runs to 16 residues. The CDR3 loop reads CASSREAGGLSYEQYF. In DNA form, the CDR3 reads TGTGCCAGCAGCCGAGAGGCAGGGGGGCTCTCCTACGAGCAGTACTTC.